This T cell receptor beta chain was sequenced for a study of cytomegalovirus exposure and HLA in healthy donors. This clone was picked up a small number of times. The study ran its PCR with 60 Vbeta and 13 Jbeta primers. Repertoires were generated with immunoSEQ multiplex PCR, while TCRdb's copy carries only in-frame clones and drops some. The sample has approximately 100,000 clones, approximately 77% seen once. Germline values: CDR1 SGHNT, CDR2 YYREEE (reference sequence). The CDR3 contains 14 residues. V lost 4 bases to trimming and J lost 5 bases, with 15 bases between them. The V gene is TRBV5-4, the J gene TRBJ2-5; tentative D call: TRBD1 (6 bases). The TCR was taken from a male donor in good health and CMV-seropositive. Sequencing was performed on PBMCs. CDR3 DNA sequence: TGTGCCAGCAGCGTCCGGGACATCGGGGAGACCCAGTACTTC. This gives the protein CASSVRDIGETQYF.